This T cell receptor (beta chain) appears in the sequencing data of a study of blood T cell repertoires in COVID-19. On the study more broadly: The origin of the acute and convalescent COVID-19 samples was the United States, Italy and Spain.

This table comes from immunoSEQ multiplex PCR, and its TCRdb copy is limited to in-frame clones, with some not included. The profile shows 130,000 or so clones, over 75% of them singletons. Germline V CDR1 and CDR2: SGHVS, FQNEAQ. V lost 5 bases, J lost 3 bases, and 8 bases stayed unmatched. The CDR3 totals 16 residues. The specimen was peripheral blood. The TCR was taken from an older woman with acute or convalescent COVID-19. The V gene is TRBV7-8, the J gene TRBJ1-5, with TRBD1 identical over 9 bases. CDR3 sequence (DNA): TGTGCCAGCAGCAAAGGGACAGGGAAAGTCAATCAGCCCCAGCATTTT. Its protein is CASSKGTGKVNQPQHF.